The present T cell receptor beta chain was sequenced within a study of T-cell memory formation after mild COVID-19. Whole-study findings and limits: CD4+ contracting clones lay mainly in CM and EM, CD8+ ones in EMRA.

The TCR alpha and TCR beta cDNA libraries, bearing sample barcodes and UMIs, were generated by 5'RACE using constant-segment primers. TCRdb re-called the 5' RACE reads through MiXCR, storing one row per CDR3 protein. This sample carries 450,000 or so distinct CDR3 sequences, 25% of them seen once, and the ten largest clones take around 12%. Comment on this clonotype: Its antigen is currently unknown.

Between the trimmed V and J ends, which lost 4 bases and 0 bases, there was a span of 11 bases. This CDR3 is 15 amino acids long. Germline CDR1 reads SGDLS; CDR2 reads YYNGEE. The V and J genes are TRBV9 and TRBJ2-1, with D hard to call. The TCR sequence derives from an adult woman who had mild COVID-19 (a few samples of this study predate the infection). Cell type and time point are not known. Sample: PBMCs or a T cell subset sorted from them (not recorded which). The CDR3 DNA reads TGTGCCAGCAGCCCTGAAGAGGCCTCCTACAATGAGCAGTTCTTC. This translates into CASSPEEASYNEQFF.